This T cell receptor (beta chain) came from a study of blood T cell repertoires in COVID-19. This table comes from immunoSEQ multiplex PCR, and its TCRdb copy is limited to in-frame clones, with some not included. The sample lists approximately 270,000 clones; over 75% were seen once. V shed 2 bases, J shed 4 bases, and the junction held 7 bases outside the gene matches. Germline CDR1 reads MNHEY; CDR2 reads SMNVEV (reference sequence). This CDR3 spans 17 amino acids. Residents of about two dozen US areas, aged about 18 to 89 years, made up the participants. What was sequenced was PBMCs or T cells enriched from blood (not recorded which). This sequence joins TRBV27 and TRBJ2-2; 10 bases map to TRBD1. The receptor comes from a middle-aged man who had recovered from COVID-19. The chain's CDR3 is CASSLTTGGIVTGELFF. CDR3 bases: TGTGCCAGCAGTTTAACGACAGGGGGCATCGTCACCGGGGAGCTGTTTTTT.